Shown below are 5 T cell receptor beta chains from a single sample sequenced in a study of Ad26.COV2.S vaccination and SARS-CoV-2 variants (dated by TCRdb to 2020 to 2022). Libraries were built with the immunoSEQ multiplex PCR assay. Not all clones reach the TCRdb copy of this immuneACCESS table, which keeps in-frame sequences only. Checked studies attribute under half of the gap to unresolved V genes and leave the rest unexplained. This sample is represented by more than 300,000 clones; around four fifths of them were singletons. The top ten clonotypes cover approximately 2.1% of the sample. What the treatment or condition label conveys for this sample: roughly 20 received Ad26.COV2.S at low or high dose, single or two shots; about 5 received placebo; per-sample allocation not given. Repertoires of vaccine and placebo recipients were sequenced from samples collected on day 63 after the first injection.

Here the sequenced sample was peripheral blood, taken in a trial of Ad26.COV2.S vaccine versus placebo. Receptors originate from a person between 18 and 65 years old who received the Ad26.COV2.S COVID-19 vaccine or a placebo.

The V gene is TRBV4-2, the J gene TRBJ1-5, with D unclear. Per germline, CDR1 LGHNA and CDR2 YNFKEQ. V was clipped by 0 bases and J by 4 bases, with 16 bases between them. This CDR3 contains 17 residues. CDR3 in DNA: TGTGCCAGCAGCCAAGAAACGTTCCGGGTAGGGAATCAGCCCCAGCATTTT. Residues: CASSQETFRVGNQPQHF.

The chain recombines TRBV29-1 with TRBJ2-3; D might be TRBD1 (5 bases). V was trimmed by 3 bases and J by 6 bases, leaving 7 bases between them. The CDR3 consists of 11 residues. CDR1 SQVTM and CDR2 ANQGSEA come from the germline V gene. The CDR3 DNA follows: TGCAGCGTTGACAGGGTGGATACGCAGTATTTT. Translating it yields CSVDRVDTQYF.

The chain joins TRBV6-5 to TRBJ1-2; 7 positions match TRBD1. Germline V gene data show CDR1 as MNHEY and CDR2 as SVGAGI. Trimming at V came to 2 bases and at J to 4 bases, leaving 7 bases not matched to a gene. This CDR3 comprises 15 residues. CDR3 region: CASSYGRDRTYGYTF. The DNA of the CDR3 is TGTGCCAGCAGTTACGGGAGGGACAGAACCTATGGCTACACCTTC.

The CDR3 DNA follows: TGTGCCAGCTCACCTCAGAGCGGGGGTTTCTCCTACGAGCAGTACTTC. It specifies CASSPQSGGFSYEQYF. The genes are TRBV18 and TRBJ2-7, with 8 bases fitting TRBD2. The CDR3 has 16 amino acids. Trimming took 3 bases from V and 0 from J; bases not matched to a gene: 7. CDR1 and CDR2 (germline): KGHSH, LQKENI.

The rearrangement joins TRBV6-1 to TRBJ1-5; 7 bases line up with TRBD1. The CDR3 contains 19 residues. Per the germline V gene, CDR1 is MNHNS and CDR2 is SASEGT. The junction had 15 bases not matched to a gene; V was cut back by 1 base and J by 3 bases. The CDR3 region is CASSEVFRSVDRVNQPQHF. The CDR3 DNA is TGTGCCAGCAGTGAAGTATTCCGTTCGGTCGACAGGGTCAATCAGCCCCAGCATTTT.